This entry is about one TCR beta chain. The data were taken from a study of cytomegalovirus exposure and HLA in healthy donors. PCR amplification relied on 60 Vbeta primers (plus 13 Jbeta primers). Assay used: immunoSEQ multiplex PCR; TCRdb lists only in-frame clones, some missing. The data hold around 170,000 clones, with around 80% observed a single time. V gave up 3 bases and J gave up 1 base; unmatched junction bases: 8. Germline-derived CDR1 and CDR2 are MDHEN and SYDVKM. The CDR3 has 18 residues. This receptor was taken from a woman aged 30 to 39 in good health and CMV-seropositive. The chain carries TRBV28 and TRBJ2-5; 13 positions agree with TRBD2. The sequenced sample was PBMCs. The CDR3 region is CASSFALTSGGTQETQYF. Written as DNA, the CDR3 is TGTGCCAGCAGTTTCGCACTGACTAGCGGGGGGACCCAAGAGACCCAGTACTTC.